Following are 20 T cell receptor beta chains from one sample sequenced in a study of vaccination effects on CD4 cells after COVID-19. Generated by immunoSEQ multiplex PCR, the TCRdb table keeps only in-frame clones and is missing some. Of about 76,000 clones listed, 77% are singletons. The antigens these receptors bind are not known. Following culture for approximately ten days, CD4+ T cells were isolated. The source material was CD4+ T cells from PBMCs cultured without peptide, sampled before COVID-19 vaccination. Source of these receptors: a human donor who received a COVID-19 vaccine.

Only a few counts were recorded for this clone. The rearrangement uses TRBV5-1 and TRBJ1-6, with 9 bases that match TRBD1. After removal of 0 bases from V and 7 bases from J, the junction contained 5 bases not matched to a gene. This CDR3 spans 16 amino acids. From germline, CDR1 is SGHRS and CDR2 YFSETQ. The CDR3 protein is CASSLGTGASNSPLHF. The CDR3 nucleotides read TGCGCCAGCAGCTTGGGGACAGGGGCCTCGAATTCACCCCTCCACTTT.

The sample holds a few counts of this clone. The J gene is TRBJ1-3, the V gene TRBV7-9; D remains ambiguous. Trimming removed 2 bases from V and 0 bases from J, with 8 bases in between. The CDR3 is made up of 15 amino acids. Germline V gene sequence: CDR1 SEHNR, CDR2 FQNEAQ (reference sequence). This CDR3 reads CASSLQADSGNTIYF. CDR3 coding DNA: TGTGCCAGCAGCTTACAGGCCGACTCTGGAAACACCATATATTTT. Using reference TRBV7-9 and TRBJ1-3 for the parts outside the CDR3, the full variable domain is DTGVSQNPRHKITKRGQNVTFRCDPISEHNRLYWYRQTLGQGPEFLTYFQNEAQLEKSRLLSDRFSAERPKGSFSTLEIQRTEQGDSAMYLCASSLQADSGNTIYFGEGSWLTVV.

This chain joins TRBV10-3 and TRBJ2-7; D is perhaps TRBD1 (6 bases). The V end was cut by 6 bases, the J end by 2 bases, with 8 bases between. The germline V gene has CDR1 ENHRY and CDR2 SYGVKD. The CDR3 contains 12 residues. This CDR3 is CAISSGAYEQYV. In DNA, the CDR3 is TGTGCCATCAGCTCAGGGGCCTACGAGCAGTACGTC.

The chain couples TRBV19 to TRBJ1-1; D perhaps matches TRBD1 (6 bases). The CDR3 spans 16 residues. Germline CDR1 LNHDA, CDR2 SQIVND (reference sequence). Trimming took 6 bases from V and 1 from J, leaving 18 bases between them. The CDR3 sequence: CASRTRGDPANTEAFF. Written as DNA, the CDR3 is TGTGCCAGTAGGACCAGGGGAGACCCGGCGAACACTGAAGCTTTCTTT.

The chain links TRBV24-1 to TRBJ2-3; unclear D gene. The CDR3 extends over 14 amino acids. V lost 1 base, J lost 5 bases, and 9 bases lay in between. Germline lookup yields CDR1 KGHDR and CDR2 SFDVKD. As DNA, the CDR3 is TGTGCCACCAGTGATTTTGTGGGGAAAGATACGCAGTATTTT. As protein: CATSDFVGKDTQYF.

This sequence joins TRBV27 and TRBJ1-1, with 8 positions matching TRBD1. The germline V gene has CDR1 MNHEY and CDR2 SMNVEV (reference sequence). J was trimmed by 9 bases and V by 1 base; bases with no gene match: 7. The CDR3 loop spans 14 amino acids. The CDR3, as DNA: TGTGCCAGCAGTTTATACCCCGGACAGGGCAAAGCTTTCTTT. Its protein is CASSLYPGQGKAFF.

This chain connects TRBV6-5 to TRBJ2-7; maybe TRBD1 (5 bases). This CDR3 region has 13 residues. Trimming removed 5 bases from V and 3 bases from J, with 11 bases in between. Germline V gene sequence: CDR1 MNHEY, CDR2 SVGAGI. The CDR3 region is CASSHSTGYEQYV. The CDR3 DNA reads TGTGCCAGCAGTCACAGTACAGGCTACGAGCAGTACGTC.

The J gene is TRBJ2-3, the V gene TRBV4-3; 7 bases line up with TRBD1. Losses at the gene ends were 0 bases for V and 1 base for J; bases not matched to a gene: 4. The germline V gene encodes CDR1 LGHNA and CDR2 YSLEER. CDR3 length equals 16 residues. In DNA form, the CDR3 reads TGCGCCAGCAGCCAAGAAGGGACAGCCGGCACAGATACGCAGTATTTT. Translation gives CASSQEGTAGTDTQYF.

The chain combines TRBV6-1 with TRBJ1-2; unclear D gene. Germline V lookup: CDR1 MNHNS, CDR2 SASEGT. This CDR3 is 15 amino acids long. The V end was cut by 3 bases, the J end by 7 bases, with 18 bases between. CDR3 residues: CASSEGSIGFGGYTF. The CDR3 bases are TGTGCCAGCAGTGAGGGTAGTATTGGGTTTGGTGGCTACACCTTC.

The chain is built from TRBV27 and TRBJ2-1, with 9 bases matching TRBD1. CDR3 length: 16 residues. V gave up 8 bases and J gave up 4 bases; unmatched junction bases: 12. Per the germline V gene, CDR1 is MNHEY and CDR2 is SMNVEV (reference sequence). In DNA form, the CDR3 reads TGTGCCAGCCGAACCCTAACAGGGGGCAGGTACAATGAGCAGTTCTTC. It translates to CASRTLTGGRYNEQFF.

In DNA form, the CDR3 reads TGTGCCAGCTCACCCAGACTCGATGCGAACACCGGGGAGCTGTTTTTT. The encoded protein is CASSPRLDANTGELFF. The genes are TRBV18 and TRBJ2-2, with D unresolved. Trimming pared 3 bases from V and 0 bases from J, leaving 11 bases between. The CDR3 is 16 amino acids. Germline-derived CDR1 and CDR2 are KGHSH and LQKENI.

DNA for the CDR3: TGTGCCAGCAGCTTAGTCGGACAGGGGGCCAATGAGCAGTTCTTC. It yields the protein CASSLVGQGANEQFF. The genes are TRBV7-8 and TRBJ2-1, with 11 bases identical to TRBD1. Germline values: CDR1 SGHVS, CDR2 FQNEAQ. V was clipped by 1 base and J by 6 bases; unmatched bases: 2. The CDR3 is 15 amino acids.

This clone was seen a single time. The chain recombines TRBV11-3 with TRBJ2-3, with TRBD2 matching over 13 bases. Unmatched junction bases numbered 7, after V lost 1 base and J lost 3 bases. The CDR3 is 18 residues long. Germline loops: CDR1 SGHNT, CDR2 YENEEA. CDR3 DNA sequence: TGTGCCAGCAGCTTAGCCACCACTAGCGGGGGGGCTACAGATACGCAGTATTTT. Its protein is CASSLATTSGGATDTQYF. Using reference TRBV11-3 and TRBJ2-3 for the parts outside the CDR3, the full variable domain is EAGVVQSPRYKIIEKKQPVAFWCNPISGHNTLYWYLQNLGQGPELLIRYENEEAVDDSQLPKDRFSAERLKGVDSTLKIQPAELGDSAVYLCASSLATTSGGATDTQYFGPGTRLTVL.

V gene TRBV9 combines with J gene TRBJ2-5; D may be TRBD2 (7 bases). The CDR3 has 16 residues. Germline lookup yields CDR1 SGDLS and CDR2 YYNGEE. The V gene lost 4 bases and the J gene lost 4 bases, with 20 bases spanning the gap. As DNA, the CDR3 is TGTGCCAGCAGCCCCACGCGGGGGCATATCCGAGAGACCCAGTACTTC. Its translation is CASSPTRGHIRETQYF.

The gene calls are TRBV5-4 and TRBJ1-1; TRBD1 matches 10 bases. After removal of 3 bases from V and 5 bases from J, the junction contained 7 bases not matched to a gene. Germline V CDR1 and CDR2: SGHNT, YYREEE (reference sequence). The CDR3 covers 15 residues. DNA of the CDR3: TGTGCCAGCAGCTACCAGGGACAGGGGTATACTGAAGCTTTCTTT. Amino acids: CASSYQGQGYTEAFF.

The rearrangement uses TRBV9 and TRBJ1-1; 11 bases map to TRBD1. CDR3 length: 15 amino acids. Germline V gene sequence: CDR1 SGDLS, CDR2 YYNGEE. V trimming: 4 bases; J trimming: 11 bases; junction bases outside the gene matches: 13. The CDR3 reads CASSPLTGTGGIAFF. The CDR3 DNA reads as TGTGCCAGCAGCCCCCTCACCGGGACAGGGGGTATCGCTTTCTTT. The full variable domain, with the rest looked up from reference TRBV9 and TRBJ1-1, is DSGVTQTPKHLITATGQRVTLRCSPRSGDLSVYWYQQSLDQGLQFLIQYYNGEERAKGNILERFSAQQFPDLHSELNLSSLELGDSALYFCASSPLTGTGGIAFFGQGTRLTVV.

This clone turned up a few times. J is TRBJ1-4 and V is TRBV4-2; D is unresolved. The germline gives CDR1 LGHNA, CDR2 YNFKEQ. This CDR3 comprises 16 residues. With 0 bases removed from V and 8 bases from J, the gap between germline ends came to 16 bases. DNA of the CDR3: TGTGCCAGCAGCCAAGATCCCACGGGTCGAGGGGAAAAACTGTTTTTT. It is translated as CASSQDPTGRGEKLFF.

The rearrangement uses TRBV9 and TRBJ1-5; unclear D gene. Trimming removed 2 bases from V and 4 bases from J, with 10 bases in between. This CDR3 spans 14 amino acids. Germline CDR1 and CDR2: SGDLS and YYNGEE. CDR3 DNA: TGTGCCAGCAGCGTCAGGAGGGTTAATCAGCCCCAGCATTTT. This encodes CASSVRRVNQPQHF.

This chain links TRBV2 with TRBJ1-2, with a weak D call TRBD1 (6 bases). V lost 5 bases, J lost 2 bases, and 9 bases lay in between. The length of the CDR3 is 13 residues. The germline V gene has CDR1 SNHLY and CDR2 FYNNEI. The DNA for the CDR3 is TGTGCCAGCAGTCTGGACAGCAACTATGGCTACACCTTC. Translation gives CASSLDSNYGYTF. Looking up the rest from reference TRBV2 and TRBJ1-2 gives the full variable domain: EPEVTQTPSHQVTQMGQEVILRCVPISNHLYFYWYRQILGQKVEFLVSFYNNEISEKSEIFDDQFSVERPDGSNFTLKIRSTKLEDSAMYFCASSLDSNYGYTFGSGTRLTVV.

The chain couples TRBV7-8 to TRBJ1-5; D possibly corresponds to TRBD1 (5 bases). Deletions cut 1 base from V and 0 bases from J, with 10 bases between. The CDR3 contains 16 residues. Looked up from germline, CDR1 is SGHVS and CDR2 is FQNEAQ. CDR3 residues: CASSLGGGFSNQPQHF. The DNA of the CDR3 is TGTGCCAGCAGCTTAGGTGGGGGTTTTAGCAATCAGCCCCAGCATTTT. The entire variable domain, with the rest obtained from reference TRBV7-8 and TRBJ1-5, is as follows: GAGVSQSPRYKVAKRGQDVALRCDPISGHVSLFWYQQALGQGPEFLTYFQNEAQLDKSGLPSDRFFAERPEGSVSTLKIQRTQQEDSAVYLCASSLGGGFSNQPQHFGDGTRLSIL.